Presented here are 10 T cell receptor beta chains from one specimen sequenced in a study of regulatory T cells in long-lasting Graves disease. The sample's time point: newly diagnosed GD, antithyroid drugs for less than 3 months. The TCR library was made from RNA that had been extracted from PBMCs in TRIzol. TCR beta libraries were built with iRepertoire HTBI primers and Arm-PCR of CDR3 regions. TCRdb recomputed calls from the multiplex PCR reads with MiXCR, one row per CDR3 protein. The table shows approximately 270,000 distinct CDR3 sequences, with 18% occurring only once. These data were also reused for a study on T cells in Graves' hyperthyroidism and ophthalmopathy.

This sample comprised peripheral blood mononuclear cells (PBMCs), obtained at new diagnosis, from a patient treated with antithyroid drugs. The receptors come from a woman aged 25-40 years with Graves disease.

The V and J genes are TRBV19 and TRBJ1-1, with a possible D match to TRBD1 (6 bases). Trimming removed 9 bases from V and 5 bases from J, with 13 bases in between. The CDR3 contains 12 residues. CDR1 and CDR2 from the germline V gene are LNHDA and SQIVND (reference sequence). This chain's CDR3 is CASISGVTEAFF. For the CDR3, the DNA is TGTGCCAGCATCTCAGGGGTAACTGAAGCTTTCTTT. Full variable domain (rest looked up from reference TRBV19 and TRBJ1-1): DGGITQSPKYLFRKEGQNVTLSCEQNLNHDAMYWYRQDPGQGLRLIYYSQIVNDFQKGDIAEGYSVSREKKESFPLTVTSAQKNPTAFYLCASISGVTEAFFGQGTRLTVV.

J is TRBJ2-7 and V is TRBV7-2, with D uncertain. Trimming removed 3 bases at V and 7 bases at J, with 13 bases between. CDR1 SGHTA and CDR2 FQGNSA come from the germline V gene. The CDR3 spans 13 residues. The CDR3 DNA sequence: TGTGCCAGCAGCTTGGGTTCGGGTACGGAGCAGTACTTC. The encoded protein is CASSLGSGTEQYF.

This clonotype appeared a few times. The chain couples TRBV19 to TRBJ2-1, with D unresolved. This CDR3 contains 13 residues. The V and J ends lost 6 bases and 0 bases respectively, with 6 bases between them. The germline V gene has CDR1 LNHDA and CDR2 SQIVND (reference sequence). The CDR3 region has the DNA TGTGCCAGTAGCGACGACTCCTACAATGAGCAGTTCTTC. Protein sequence: CASSDDSYNEQFF. Drawing the rest from reference TRBV19 and TRBJ2-1, the complete variable domain is DGGITQSPKYLFRKEGQNVTLSCEQNLNHDAMYWYRQDPGQGLRLIYYSQIVNDFQKGDIAEGYSVSREKKESFPLTVTSAQKNPTAFYLCASSDDSYNEQFFGPGTRLTVL.

This clonotype has a handful of counts. A read error is possible here, since a much larger clone lies one base away. The chain carries TRBV6-1 and TRBJ1-2; maybe TRBD1 (5 bases). V shed 4 bases and J shed 4 bases, with 10 bases lying between them. The CDR3 is 13 amino acids. CDR1 is MNHNS, CDR2 SASEGT, per germline. In DNA, the CDR3 is TGTGCCAGCAGTGGGACAAGGGCCTATGGCTACACCTTC. It is translated as CASSGTRAYGYTF.

This clonotype was seen ten or more times. The chain carries TRBV6-1 and TRBJ2-1; D remains unclear. This CDR3 is built from 12 residues. Trimming stripped 6 bases from V and 7 bases from J, with 10 bases between. Germline-derived CDR1 and CDR2 are MNHNS and SASEGT. The CDR3 DNA reads TGTGCCAGCAGCCTCAGTGAGAATGAGCAGTTCTTC. Its protein is CASSLSENEQFF.

This clonotype was counted at least ten times. This sequence joins TRBV6-1 and TRBJ1-2; D might be TRBD1 (6 bases). With 2 bases removed from V and 4 bases from J, the gap between germline ends came to 17 bases. Germline V CDR1 and CDR2: MNHNS, SASEGT. The CDR3 runs to 16 residues. The CDR3 DNA is TGTGCCAGCAGTGAAAGTTTCCTGGGGGCAACCTATGGCTACACCTTC. It specifies CASSESFLGATYGYTF.

This clonotype was recorded at least ten times. The chain has TRBV20-1 and TRBJ2-7; D remains unclear. V was cut by 3 bases and J by 4 bases, with 16 bases left in between. Germline loops: CDR1 DFQATT, CDR2 SNEGSKA (reference sequence). The CDR3 runs to 14 residues. The CDR3 bases are TGCAGTGCTAGGGGTGGACGCCAGGTTTACGAGCAGTACTTC. As protein: CSARGGRQVYEQYF.

At least ten counts were recorded for this clonotype. This sequence joins TRBV5-1 and TRBJ2-7; 7 bases agree with TRBD1. Germline lookup yields CDR1 SGHRS and CDR2 YFSETQ. The CDR3 is 14 residues long. V dropped 2 bases and J dropped 5; count of bases not matched to a gene: 7. The CDR3 DNA reads TGCGCCAGCAGCTTACCGGGACAGCAAGACGAGCAGTACTTC. Residues: CASSLPGQQDEQYF. Drawing the rest from reference TRBV5-1 and TRBJ2-7, the complete variable domain is KAGVTQTPRYLIKTRGQQVTLSCSPISGHRSVSWYQQTPGQGLQFLFEYFSETQRNKGNFPGRFSGRQFSNSRSEMNVSTLELGDSALYLCASSLPGQQDEQYFGPGTRLTVT.

This clonotype was seen at least ten times. The V and J genes are TRBV6-1 and TRBJ2-3; TRBD2 matches 11 bases. The trim removed 2 bases at V and 8 bases at J, leaving 6 bases unmatched. Germline CDR1 reads MNHNS; CDR2 reads SASEGT. CDR3 length equals 15 residues. CDR3 DNA sequence: TGTGCCAGCAGTGAATCTTTAGCGGGGGGGCTTACGCAGTATTTT. Translating it yields CASSESLAGGLTQYF.

In its sample, this clonotype was seen many times. The V and J genes are TRBV7-2 and TRBJ2-1; D not resolved. Germline CDR1 SGHTA, CDR2 FQGNSA. The CDR3 sequence is 15 residues long. The V gene lost 0 bases and the J gene lost 2 bases, with 8 bases spanning the gap. The CDR3 coding sequence is TGTGCCAGCAGCTTAGCCCCCCGCACCTACAATGAGCAGTTCTTC. Translation: CASSLAPRTYNEQFF.